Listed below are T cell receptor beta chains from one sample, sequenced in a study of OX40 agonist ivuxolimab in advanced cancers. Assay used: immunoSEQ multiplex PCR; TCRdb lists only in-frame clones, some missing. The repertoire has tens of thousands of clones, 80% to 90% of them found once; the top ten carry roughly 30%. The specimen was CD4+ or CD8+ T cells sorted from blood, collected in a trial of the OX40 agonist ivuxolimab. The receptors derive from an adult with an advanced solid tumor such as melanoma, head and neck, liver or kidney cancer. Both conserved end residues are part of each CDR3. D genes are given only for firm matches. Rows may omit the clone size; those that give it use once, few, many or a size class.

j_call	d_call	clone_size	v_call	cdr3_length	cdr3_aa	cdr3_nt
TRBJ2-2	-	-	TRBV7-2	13	CASSLAGPGELFF	TGTGCCAGCAGCTTAGCGGGGCCCGGGGAGCTGTTTTTT
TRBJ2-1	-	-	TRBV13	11	CASSPLVEQFF	TGTGCCAGCAGCCCCCTAGTGGAGCAGTTCTTC
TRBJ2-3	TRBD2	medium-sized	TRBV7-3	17	CASSYGLAGGFTDTQYF	TGTGCCAGCAGCTACGGACTAGCGGGGGGTTTCACAGATACGCAGTATTTT
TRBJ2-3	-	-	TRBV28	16	CASSPPAARATDTQYF	TGTGCCAGCAGTCCCCCAGCCGCTCGGGCCACAGATACGCAGTATTTT
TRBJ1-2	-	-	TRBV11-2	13	CASSLGGIRGYTF	TGTGCCAGCAGCTTAGGGGGCATTCGTGGCTACACCTTC
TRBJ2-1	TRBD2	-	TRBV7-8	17	CASSLPAPGGLYNEQFF	TGTGCCAGCAGCTTACCAGCCCCGGGGGGGCTGTACAATGAGCAGTTCTTC
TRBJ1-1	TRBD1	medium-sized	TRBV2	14	CASNEETGFPEAFF	TGTGCCAGCAACGAGGAGACAGGGTTCCCTGAAGCTTTCTTT
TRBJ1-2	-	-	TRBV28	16	CASSLSPPPTSRGYTF	TGTGCCAGCAGTTTAAGCCCCCCCCCGACCTCGCGGGGCTACACCTTC
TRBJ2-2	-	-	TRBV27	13	CASSLGGTGELFF	TGTGCCAGCAGTTTAGGTGGGACGGGGGAGCTGTTTTTT
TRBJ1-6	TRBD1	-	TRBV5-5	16	CASSPPGQGANSPLHF	TGTGCCAGCAGCCCCCCGGGACAGGGTGCGAATTCACCCCTCCACTTT
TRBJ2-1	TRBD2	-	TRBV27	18	CASSALLAGGRGYNEQFF	TGTGCCAGCAGTGCACTACTAGCGGGAGGGCGGGGGTACAATGAGCAGTTCTTC
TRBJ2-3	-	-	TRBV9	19	CASSPLTWDGSSRADTQYF	TGTGCCAGCAGCCCTCTAACATGGGACGGCTCCTCGCGAGCAGATACGCAGTATTTT
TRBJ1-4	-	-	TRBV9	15	CASSPRGGLGEKLFF	TGTGCCAGCAGCCCGAGGGGGGGGCTCGGGGAAAAACTGTTTTTT
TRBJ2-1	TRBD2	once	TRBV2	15	CASSEWAGGYNEQFF	TGTGCCAGCAGTGAATGGGCGGGGGGTTACAATGAGCAGTTCTTC
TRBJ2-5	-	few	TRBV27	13	CASSPTVQETQYF	TGTGCCAGCAGTCCCACAGTCCAAGAGACCCAGTACTTC
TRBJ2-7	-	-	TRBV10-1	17	CASSEIPPGAESYEQYF	TGCGCCAGCAGTGAGATCCCTCCGGGGGCAGAATCCTACGAGCAGTACTTC
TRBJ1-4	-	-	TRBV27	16	CASSPGTFATNEKLFF	TGTGCCAGCAGTCCCGGGACGTTTGCAACTAATGAAAAACTGTTTTTT
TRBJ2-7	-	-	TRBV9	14	CASSGGDGAYEQYF	TGTGCCAGCAGCGGAGGGGACGGGGCCTACGAGCAGTACTTC
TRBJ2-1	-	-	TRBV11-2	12	CASSFSGNEQFF	TGTGCCAGCAGCTTTTCGGGGAATGAGCAGTTCTTC
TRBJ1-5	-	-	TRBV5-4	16	CASSKGGGRVNQPQHF	TGTGCCAGCAGCAAAGGAGGGGGACGGGTCAATCAGCCCCAGCATTTT
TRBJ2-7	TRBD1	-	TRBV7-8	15	CASSLPGQGTYEQYF	TGTGCCAGCAGCTTACCGGGACAGGGGACCTACGAGCAGTACTTC
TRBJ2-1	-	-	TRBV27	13	CASSKGQYNEQFF	TGTGCCAGCAGTAAAGGACAGTACAATGAGCAGTTCTTC
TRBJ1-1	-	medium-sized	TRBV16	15	CASSPSGGMNTEAFF	TGTGCCAGCAGCCCCAGTGGGGGGATGAACACTGAAGCTTTCTTT
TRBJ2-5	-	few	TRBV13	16	CASSLMDGLYQETQYF	TGTGCCAGCAGCTTGATGGACGGGCTGTACCAAGAGACCCAGTACTTC
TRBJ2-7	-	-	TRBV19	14	CASSIGTASYEQYF	TGTGCCAGTAGTATAGGGACTGCCTCCTACGAGCAGTACTTC
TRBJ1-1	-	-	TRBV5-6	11	CASSEGTEAFF	TGTGCCAGCAGCGAGGGCACTGAAGCTTTCTTT
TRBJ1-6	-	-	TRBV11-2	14	CASSPDQGSSPLHF	TGTGCCAGCAGCCCCGACCAGGGGAGCTCACCCCTCCACTTT
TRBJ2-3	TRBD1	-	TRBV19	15	CASSRGQGEVDTQYF	TGTGCCAGTAGTAGGGGACAGGGGGAGGTAGATACGCAGTATTTT
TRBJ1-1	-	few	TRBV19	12	CETTGPGTEAFF	TGCGAGACGACAGGCCCAGGGACTGAAGCTTTCTTT
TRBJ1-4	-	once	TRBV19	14	CASSVTTGGEKLFF	TGTGCCAGTAGCGTTACCACAGGAGGTGAAAAACTGTTTTTT
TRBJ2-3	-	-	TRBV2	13	CASRWGARDTQYF	TGTGCCAGCAGGTGGGGGGCTAGGGATACGCAGTATTTT
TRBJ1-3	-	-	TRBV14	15	CASSQASFGGNTIYF	TGTGCCAGCAGCCAAGCCTCGTTTGGTGGAAACACCATATATTTT
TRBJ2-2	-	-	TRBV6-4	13	CASSDRDTGELFF	TGTGCCAGCAGTGACAGGGACACCGGGGAGCTGTTTTTT
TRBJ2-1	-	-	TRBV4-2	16	CASSQEGGASTNEQFF	TGTGCCAGCAGCCAAGAGGGCGGGGCGTCTACAAATGAGCAGTTCTTC
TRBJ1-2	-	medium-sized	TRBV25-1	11	CASRRGGGYTF	TGTGCCAGCAGAAGGGGTGGTGGCTACACCTTC
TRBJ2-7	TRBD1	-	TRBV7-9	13	CASSLDRGDEQYF	TGTGCCAGCAGCCTAGACAGGGGGGACGAGCAGTACTTC
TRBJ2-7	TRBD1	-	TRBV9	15	CASSVVGDRGYEQYF	TGTGCCAGCAGCGTAGTCGGGGACAGGGGGTACGAGCAGTACTTC
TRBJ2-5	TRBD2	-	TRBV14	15	CASSQDTRGGETQYF	TGTGCCAGCAGCCAAGACACCCGGGGAGGGGAGACCCAGTACTTC
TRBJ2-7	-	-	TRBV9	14	CASSVGDLSYEQYF	TGTGCCAGCAGCGTAGGTGACCTCTCCTACGAGCAGTACTTC
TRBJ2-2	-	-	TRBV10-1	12	CAAGPDTGELFF	TGCGCCGCGGGGCCTGACACCGGGGAGCTGTTTTTT
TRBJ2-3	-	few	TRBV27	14	CASSAPTATDTQYF	TGTGCCAGCAGTGCCCCGACGGCGACAGATACGCAGTATTTT
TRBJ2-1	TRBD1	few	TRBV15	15	CATSRERDSYNEQFF	TGTGCCACCAGCAGAGAACGGGACAGCTACAATGAGCAGTTCTTC
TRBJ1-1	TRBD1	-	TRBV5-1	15	CASSLLGQGNTEAFF	TGCGCCAGCAGCTTGCTGGGACAGGGGAACACTGAAGCTTTCTTT
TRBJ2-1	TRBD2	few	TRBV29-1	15	CSVEFGSGGAGEQFF	TGCAGCGTTGAGTTCGGTAGCGGGGGGGCGGGTGAGCAGTTCTTC
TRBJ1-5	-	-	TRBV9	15	CASSVGGNSNQPQHF	TGTGCCAGCAGCGTAGGGGGAAATAGCAATCAGCCCCAGCATTTT
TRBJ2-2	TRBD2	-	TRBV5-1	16	CASSSPSGRVTGELFF	TGCGCCAGCAGCTCCCCTAGCGGGAGGGTTACCGGGGAGCTGTTTTTT
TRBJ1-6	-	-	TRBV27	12	CASGRTNSPLHF	TGTGCCAGCGGGAGAACTAATTCACCCCTCCACTTT
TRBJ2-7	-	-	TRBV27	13	CASSLSPGSEQYF	TGTGCCAGCAGTTTATCACCGGGGAGCGAGCAGTACTTC
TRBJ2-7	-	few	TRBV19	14	CASSTDSFSYEQYF	TGTGCCAGTAGTACGGACAGCTTCTCCTACGAGCAGTACTTC
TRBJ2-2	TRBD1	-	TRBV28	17	CASSLTHRGSNTGELFF	TGTGCCAGCAGTTTAACCCACAGGGGGTCGAACACCGGGGAGCTGTTTTTT
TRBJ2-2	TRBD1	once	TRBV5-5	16	CASSDRVLPNTGELFF	TGTGCCAGCAGCGACAGGGTTCTGCCGAACACCGGGGAGCTGTTTTTT
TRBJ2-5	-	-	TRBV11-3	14	CASSSRATMVNQYF	TGTGCCAGCAGCTCCCGGGCCACCATGGTAAACCAGTACTTC
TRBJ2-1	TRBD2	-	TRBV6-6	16	CASSQHTGRALDEQFF	TGTGCCAGCAGCCAACACACCGGGAGGGCCTTGGATGAGCAGTTCTTC